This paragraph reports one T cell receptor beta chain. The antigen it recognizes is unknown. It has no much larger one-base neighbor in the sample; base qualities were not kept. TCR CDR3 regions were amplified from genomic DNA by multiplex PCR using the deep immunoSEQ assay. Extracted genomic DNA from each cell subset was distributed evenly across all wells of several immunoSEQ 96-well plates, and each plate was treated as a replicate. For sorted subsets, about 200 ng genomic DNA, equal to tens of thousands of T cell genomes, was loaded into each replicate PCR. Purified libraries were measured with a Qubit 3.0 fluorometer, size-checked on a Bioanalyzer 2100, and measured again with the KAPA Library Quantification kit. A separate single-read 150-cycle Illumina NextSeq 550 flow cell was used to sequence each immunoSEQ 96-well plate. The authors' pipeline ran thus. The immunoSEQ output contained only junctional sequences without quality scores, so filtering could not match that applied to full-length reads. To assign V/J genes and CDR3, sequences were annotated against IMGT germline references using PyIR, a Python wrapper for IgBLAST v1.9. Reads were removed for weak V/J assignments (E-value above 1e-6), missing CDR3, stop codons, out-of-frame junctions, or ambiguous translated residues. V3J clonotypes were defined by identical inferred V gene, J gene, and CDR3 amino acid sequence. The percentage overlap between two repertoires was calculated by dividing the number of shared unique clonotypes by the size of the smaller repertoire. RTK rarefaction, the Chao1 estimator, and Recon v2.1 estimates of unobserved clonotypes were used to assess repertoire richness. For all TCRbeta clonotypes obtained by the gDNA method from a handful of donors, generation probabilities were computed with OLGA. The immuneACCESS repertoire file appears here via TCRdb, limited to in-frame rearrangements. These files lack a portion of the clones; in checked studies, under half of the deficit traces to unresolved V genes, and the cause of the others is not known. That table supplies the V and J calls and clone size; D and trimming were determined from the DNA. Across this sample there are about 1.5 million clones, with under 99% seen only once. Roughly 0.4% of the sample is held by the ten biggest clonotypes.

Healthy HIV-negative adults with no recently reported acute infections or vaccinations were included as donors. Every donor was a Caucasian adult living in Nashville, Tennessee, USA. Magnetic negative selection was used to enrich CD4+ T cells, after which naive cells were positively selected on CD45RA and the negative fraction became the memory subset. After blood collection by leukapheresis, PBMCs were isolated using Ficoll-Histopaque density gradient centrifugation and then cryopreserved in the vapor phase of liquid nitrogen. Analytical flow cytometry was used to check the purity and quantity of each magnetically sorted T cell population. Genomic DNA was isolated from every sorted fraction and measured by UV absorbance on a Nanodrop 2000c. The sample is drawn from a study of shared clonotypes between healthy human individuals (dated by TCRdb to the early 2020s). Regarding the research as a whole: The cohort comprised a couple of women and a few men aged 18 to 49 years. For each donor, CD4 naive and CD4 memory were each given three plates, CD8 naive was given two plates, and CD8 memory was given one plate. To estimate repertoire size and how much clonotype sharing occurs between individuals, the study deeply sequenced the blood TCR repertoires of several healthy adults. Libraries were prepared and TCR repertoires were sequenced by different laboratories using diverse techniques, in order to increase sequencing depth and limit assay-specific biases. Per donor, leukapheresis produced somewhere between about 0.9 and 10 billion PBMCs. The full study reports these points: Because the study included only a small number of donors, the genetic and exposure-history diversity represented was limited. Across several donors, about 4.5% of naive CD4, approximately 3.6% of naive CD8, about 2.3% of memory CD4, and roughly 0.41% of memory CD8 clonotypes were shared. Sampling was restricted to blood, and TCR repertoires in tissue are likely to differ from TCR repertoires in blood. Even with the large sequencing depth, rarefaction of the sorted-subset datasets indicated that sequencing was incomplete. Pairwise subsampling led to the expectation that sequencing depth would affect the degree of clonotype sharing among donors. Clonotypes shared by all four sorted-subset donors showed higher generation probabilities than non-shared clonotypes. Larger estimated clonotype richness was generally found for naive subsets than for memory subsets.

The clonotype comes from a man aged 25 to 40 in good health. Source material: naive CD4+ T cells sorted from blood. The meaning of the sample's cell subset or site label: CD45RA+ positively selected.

The sequenced DNA: TGTGCCTGCCGCACTAGCGGGACCACCTACGAGCAGTACTTC. It encodes CACRTSGTTYEQYF. The rearranged segments are TRBV30 and TRBJ2-7; 10 bases in between match TRBD2. V is trimmed back by 6 bases and J by 2 bases, and the junction contains 7 bases that no gene match accounts for. The CDR3, cysteine through phenylalanine, is 14 amino acids long. Only the CDR3 part of the read is kept: 42 bases, read in frame from the first base. Per the germline V gene (reference sequence), GTSNPN is the CDR1 and SVGIG is the CDR2.